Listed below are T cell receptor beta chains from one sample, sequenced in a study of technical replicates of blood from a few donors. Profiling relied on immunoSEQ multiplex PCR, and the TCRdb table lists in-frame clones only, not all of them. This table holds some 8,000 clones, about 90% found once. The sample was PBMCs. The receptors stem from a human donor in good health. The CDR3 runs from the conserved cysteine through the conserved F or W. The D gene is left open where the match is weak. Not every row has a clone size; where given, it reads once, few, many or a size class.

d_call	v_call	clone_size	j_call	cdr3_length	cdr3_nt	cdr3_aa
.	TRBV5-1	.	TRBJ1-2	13	TGCGCCAGCAGCTTGGGACAGACTTATGGCTACACCTTC	CASSLGQTYGYTF
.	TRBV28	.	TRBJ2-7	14	TGTGCCAGCAGTCCCTCAGGCAGCTCCTACGAGCAGTACTTC	CASSPSGSSYEQYF
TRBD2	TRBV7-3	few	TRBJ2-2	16	TGTGCCAGCAGCTTTAGCGGGAGGGCCTCCACCGGGGAGCTGTTTTTT	CASSFSGRASTGELFF
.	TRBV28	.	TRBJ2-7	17	TGTGCCAGCAGTTTAGGGGCAGGGGCCGGGGCCTCCTACGAGCAGTACTTC	CASSLGAGAGASYEQYF
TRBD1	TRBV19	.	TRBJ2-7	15	TGTGCCAGTAGTATAGCGACAGGGACGGATTACGAGCAGTACTTC	CASSIATGTDYEQYF
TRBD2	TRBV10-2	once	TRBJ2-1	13	TGCGCCAGCAGATCTAGCGGGAGCAATGAGCAGTTCTTC	CASRSSGSNEQFF
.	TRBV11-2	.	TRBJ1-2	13	TGTGCCAGCAGCTCGGACAGCAACTATGGCTACACCTTC	CASSSDSNYGYTF
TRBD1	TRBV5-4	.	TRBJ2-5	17	TGTGCCAGCAGCTCCGCTATGACGACAGGGGGGAGGGAGACCCAGTACTTC	CASSSAMTTGGRETQYF
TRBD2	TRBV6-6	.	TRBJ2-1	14	TGTGCCAGCACCAAAGCGGGAGGCGACAATGAGCAGTTCTTC	CASTKAGGDNEQFF
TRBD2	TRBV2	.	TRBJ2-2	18	TGTGCCAGCAGCCAAAAGATGGGGGGGTACACAAACACCGGGGAGCTGTTTTTT	CASSQKMGGYTNTGELFF
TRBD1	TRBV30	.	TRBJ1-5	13	TGTGCCTGGAGTGCGACAGGGGTACAGCCCCAGCATTTT	CAWSATGVQPQHF
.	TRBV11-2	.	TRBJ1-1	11	TGTGCCAGCAGCTTAGGAGCGGTAGGAGGGTTT	CASSLGAVGGF
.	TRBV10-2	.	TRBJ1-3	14	TGCGCCAGCAGTGGAGCGGGTCCTGGAAACACCATATATTTT	CASSGAGPGNTIYF
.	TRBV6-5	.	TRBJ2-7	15	TGTGCCAGCAGCGTAACAGGCCTTCCCTTCTACGAGCAGTACTTC	CASSVTGLPFYEQYF
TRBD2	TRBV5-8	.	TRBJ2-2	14	TGTGCCAGCAGCCACCCGGGGGGTACCGGGGAGCTGTTTTTT	CASSHPGGTGELFF
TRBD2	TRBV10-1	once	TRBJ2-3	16	TGCGCCAGCAGCCTGGGGACTAGCGGGAGCACAGATACGCAGTATTTT	CASSLGTSGSTDTQYF
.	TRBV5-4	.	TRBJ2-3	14	TGTGCCAGCATGGTCGGGAGTTCGTCGGATACGCAGTATTTT	CASMVGSSSDTQYF
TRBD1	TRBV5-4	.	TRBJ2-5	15	TGTGCCAGCAGCGCCGGGACAGGGAGAGGGGAGACCCAGTACTTC	CASSAGTGRGETQYF
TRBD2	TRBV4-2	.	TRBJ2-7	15	TGTGCCAGCAGCCAAGAGCGGGAGGGCTCCTACGAGCAGTACTTC	CASSQEREGSYEQYF
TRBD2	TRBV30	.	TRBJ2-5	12	TGTGCCTATCTAGCGGGCCAAGAGACCCAGTACTTC	CAYLAGQETQYF
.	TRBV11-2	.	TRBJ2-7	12	TGTGCCAGCAGCTTATCTACCCACGAGCAGTACTTC	CASSLSTHEQYF
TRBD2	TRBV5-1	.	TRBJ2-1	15	TGCGCCAGCAGCTTGGAAGCGGGAGGGGGGGATGAGCAGTTCTTC	CASSLEAGGGDEQFF
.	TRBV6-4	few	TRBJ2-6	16	TGTGCCAGCAGTGAGGAGGGGGCAGGTGGGGCCAACGTCCTGACTTTC	CASSEEGAGGANVLTF
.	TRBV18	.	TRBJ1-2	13	TGTGCCAGCTCTCCGGACAGTAACTATGGCTACACCTTC	CASSPDSNYGYTF
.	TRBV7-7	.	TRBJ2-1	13	TGTGCCAGCAGCTTGGCACAGGACAATGAGCAGTTCTTC	CASSLAQDNEQFF